One sample yielded the 14 T cell receptor beta chains listed below, sequenced in a study of T cell responses to AZD1222 COVID-19 vaccine. Measured with immunoSEQ multiplex PCR; TCRdb has only the in-frame clones, and not every one. The data hold roughly 67,000 clones, with 88% observed a single time. This material consisted of peripheral blood, taken on day 0 of AZD1222 vaccination. These receptor sequences come from an adult in good health.

The rearrangement joins TRBV11-1 to TRBJ1-2; TRBD1 is a possible D gene (5 bases). The V end lost 5 bases, the J end lost 4 bases, and 8 bases lay between the germline ends. The CDR3 consists of 12 residues. The germline gives CDR1 SGHAT, CDR2 FQDESV (reference sequence). The DNA for the CDR3 is TGTGCCAGCAGCCCAGGGCCCTATGGCTACACCTTC. Amino acids: CASSPGPYGYTF.

V and J are TRBV24-1 and TRBJ1-2; no reliable D call. V was clipped by 3 bases and J by 0 bases, with 7 bases between them. The CDR3 consists of 14 residues. Looked up from germline, CDR1 is KGHDR and CDR2 is SFDVKD. Here the CDR3 reads CATSDNSPNYGYTF. The DNA for the CDR3 is TGTGCCACCAGTGATAACAGTCCTAACTATGGCTACACCTTC.

This sequence joins TRBV6-5 and TRBJ2-1, with D possibly TRBD2 on 5 matching bases. CDR1 and CDR2 from the germline V gene are MNHEY and SVGAGI. The CDR3 is 15 residues long. The V and J ends lost 0 bases and 3 bases respectively, with 9 bases between them. The CDR3 nucleotides read TGTGCCAGCAGTTACTCTGCTAGCAACTACAATGAGCAGTTCTTC. Translated: CASSYSASNYNEQFF.

This chain's CDR3 is CASRFGGVYSTDTQYF. For the CDR3, the DNA is TGTGCCAGCAGGTTCGGAGGGGTTTATAGCACAGATACGCAGTATTTT. The V and J genes are TRBV28 and TRBJ2-3; possibly TRBD2 for D (6 bases). Trimming left V 6 bases short and J 0 bases short, with 16 bases between. CDR3 size: 16 residues. Per germline, CDR1 MDHEN and CDR2 SYDVKM.

This chain uses TRBV29-1 with TRBJ1-6; D is unclear. The CDR3 runs to 12 residues. V was shortened by 4 bases and J by 6 bases, with 7 bases between the two germline ends. CDR1 SQVTM and CDR2 ANQGSEA come from the germline V gene. The CDR3 sequence is CSVGDSNSPLHF. The CDR3 region has the DNA TGCAGCGTTGGAGACTCTAATTCACCCCTCCACTTT.

The J gene is TRBJ1-2, the V gene TRBV14, with TRBD1 identical over 8 bases. CDR3 length: 14 amino acids. Germline V lookup: CDR1 SGHDN, CDR2 FVKESK. The V and J ends lost 4 bases and 4 bases, in that order; junction bases with no gene match: 5. The CDR3 reads CASSRGTGAYGYTF. DNA of the CDR3: TGTGCCAGCAGCCGCGGGACAGGTGCCTATGGCTACACCTTC. The whole variable domain, filled in from reference TRBV14 and TRBJ1-2, reads EAGVTQFPSHSVIEKGQTVTLRCDPISGHDNLYWYRRVMGKEIKFLLHFVKESKQDESGMPNNRFLAERTGGTYSTLKVQPAELEDSGVYFCASSRGTGAYGYTFGSGTRLTVV.

J is TRBJ1-5 and V is TRBV6-1; a possible D gene is TRBD1 (5 bases). The V end lost 0 bases, the J end lost 9 bases, and 15 bases lay between the germline ends. The CDR3 extends over 15 amino acids. Germline-derived CDR1 and CDR2 are MNHNS and SASEGT. The chain's CDR3 is CASSEAVAGPRPQHF. CDR3 nucleotides: TGTGCCAGCAGTGAAGCGGTTGCAGGGCCTCGGCCCCAGCATTTT.

This clone was counted a single time. The chain recombines TRBV28 with TRBJ2-3; 11 bases agree with TRBD2. The germline V gene has CDR1 MDHEN and CDR2 SYDVKM. Germline trimming cut 7 bases from V and 0 bases from J; bases unmatched to any gene: 9. The CDR3 is made up of 17 amino acids. The CDR3 sequence is CASNSGLADSSTDTQYF. In nucleotides, the CDR3 is TGTGCCAGCAACTCGGGACTAGCGGACTCTAGCACAGATACGCAGTATTTT.

With respect to this clone: Other DNA sequences from this sample encode an identical CDR3 as well. The rearrangement joins TRBV28 to TRBJ2-1; maybe TRBD1 (6 bases). Germline CDR1 MDHEN, CDR2 SYDVKM. The CDR3 runs to 14 residues. V was pared by 5 bases and J by 2 bases, with 10 bases between. CDR3 amino acids: CASSLRGTYNEQFF. The DNA for the CDR3 is TGTGCCAGCAGTCTCAGGGGAACCTACAATGAGCAGTTCTTC. Combining the CDR3 with reference TRBV28 and TRBJ2-1 gives the whole variable domain DVKVTQSSRYLVKRTGEKVFLECVQDMDHENMFWYRQDPGLGLRLIYFSYDVKMKEKGDIPEGYSVSREKKERFSLILESASTNQTSMYLCASSLRGTYNEQFFGPGTRLTVL.

The chain joins TRBV7-2 to TRBJ2-1; the match to TRBD2 covers 7 bases. The CDR3 contains 15 residues. The J segment lost 2 bases and the V segment lost 5 bases, leaving 6 bases of the junction unmatched. Germline CDR1 SGHTA, CDR2 FQGNSA. The CDR3 DNA reads TGTGCCAGCAGCACCAAGCGGGGTACCTACAATGAGCAGTTCTTC. It translates to CASSTKRGTYNEQFF.

This chain connects TRBV11-2 to TRBJ1-5; D ambiguous. V was clipped by 0 bases and J by 9 bases, with 9 bases between them. This CDR3 contains 13 residues. The V gene's germline CDR1 is SGHAT and CDR2 FQNNGV. The CDR3 sequence: CASSLDEWAPQHF. The CDR3 region has the DNA TGTGCCAGCAGCTTAGATGAGTGGGCGCCCCAGCATTTT.

The rearrangement joins TRBV25-1 to TRBJ2-1, with D perhaps matching TRBD2 (5 bases). Germline V gene sequence: CDR1 MGHDK, CDR2 SYGVNS. Trimming removed 6 bases at V and 5 bases at J, with 11 bases between. This CDR3 is built from 13 residues. The chain's CDR3 is CASRLVANNEQFF. The CDR3 nucleotides are TGTGCCAGCAGACTAGTTGCGAACAATGAGCAGTTCTTC.

The chain uses TRBV6-5 and TRBJ1-1, with D tentatively TRBD1 (5 bases). This CDR3 spans 14 amino acids. V was cut by 9 bases and J by 4 bases, with 18 bases left in between. Germline CDR1 is MNHEY and CDR2 is SVGAGI. CDR3 DNA sequence: TGTGCCAGTTCCTTGCAGGGTTCTGGCACTGAAGCTTTCTTT. The encoded protein is CASSLQGSGTEAFF.

The chain recombines TRBV4-1 with TRBJ2-1, with 8 positions matching TRBD1. The CDR3 sequence is 17 residues long. The junction had 11 bases not matched to a gene; V was cut back by 1 base and J by 6 bases. Germline-derived CDR1 and CDR2 are MGHRA and YSYEKL. Here the CDR3 reads CASSQVARQGAANEQFF. The DNA of the CDR3 is TGCGCCAGCAGCCAAGTCGCTCGGCAGGGGGCGGCCAATGAGCAGTTCTTC.